These T cell receptor beta chains were read from a single sample in a study of T-cell reconstitution after alpha-beta-depleted transplantation in children. TCRdb analysed the PCR reads with MiXCR anew, one entry per CDR3 protein. The sample lists approximately 190,000 distinct CDR3 sequences, 6.3% occurring once. Sequenced material: PBMCs, taken before TCRalphabeta/CD19-depleted stem cell transplant. These receptors all come from a girl under three years old with combined immunodeficiency, due to receive a stem cell transplant. Both conserved end residues are part of each CDR3. Fields, in order: clone size, D gene, J gene, CDR3 length, V gene, CDR3 DNA, CDR3 protein. A D gene is named only where the DNA matches it firmly. Not all rows give a size; the values are once, few, many and, for expanded clones, a class.

size: many
D: NA
J: TRBJ2-3
length: 12
V: TRBV18
DNA: TGTGCCAGCTCACCAAACACAGATACGCAGTATTTT
CDR3: CASSPNTDTQYF

size: NA
D: NA
J: TRBJ1-2
length: 12
V: TRBV12-3/TRBV12-4
DNA: TGTGCCAGCAGGCCCACAGAGGGTGGCTACACCTTC
CDR3: CASRPTEGGYTF

size: few
D: TRBD1
J: TRBJ2-7
length: 14
V: TRBV6-5
DNA: TGTGCCAGCAGTTACTGGCAGGGGGCCTACGAGCAGTACTTC
CDR3: CASSYWQGAYEQYF

size: few
D: TRBD2
J: TRBJ2-3
length: 17
V: TRBV12-3/TRBV12-4
DNA: TGTGCCAGCAGTCATCCGGTAGCGGGGGCGAGCACAGATACGCAGTATTTT
CDR3: CASSHPVAGASTDTQYF

size: NA
D: TRBD1
J: TRBJ2-3
length: 17
V: TRBV7-6
DNA: TGTGCCAGCAGCTCTCAACCGGGACAGGTTAGCACAGATACGCAGTATTTT
CDR3: CASSSQPGQVSTDTQYF

size: many
D: NA
J: TRBJ2-7
length: 12
V: TRBV10-3
DNA: TGTGCCATCAGTGACTACACCTACGAGCAGTACTTC
CDR3: CAISDYTYEQYF

size: few
D: NA
J: TRBJ2-7
length: 14
V: TRBV29-1
DNA: TGCAGCGTTGAGGGCGGGGACTTGTCCTACGAGCAGTACTTC
CDR3: CSVEGGDLSYEQYF

size: many
D: TRBD2
J: TRBJ2-1
length: 19
V: TRBV10-3
DNA: TGTGCCATCAGTGGGCCGGGACTAGCGGACCACCTCGGTTACAATGAGCAGTTCTTC
CDR3: CAISGPGLADHLGYNEQFF

size: many
D: NA
J: TRBJ2-5
length: 13
V: TRBV6-2/TRBV6-3
DNA: TGTGCCAGCAGTTACTTACTAGACGGGACCCAGTACTTC
CDR3: CASSYLLDGTQYF

size: many
D: NA
J: TRBJ2-1
length: 11
V: TRBV12-3/TRBV12-4
DNA: TGTGCCAGCAGGCTAGGTAATGAGCAGTTCTTC
CDR3: CASRLGNEQFF

size: many
D: TRBD2
J: TRBJ2-2
length: 16
V: TRBV5-1
DNA: TGCGCCAGCAGCTTTAAGACTAGCGGGTTAACCGGGGAGCTGTTTTTT
CDR3: CASSFKTSGLTGELFF

size: many
D: NA
J: TRBJ2-7
length: 13
V: TRBV7-2
DNA: TGTGCCAGCAGCTTAGGACGGACCTACGAGCAGTACTTC
CDR3: CASSLGRTYEQYF

size: NA
D: TRBD2
J: TRBJ2-3
length: 18
V: TRBV11-2
DNA: TGTGCCAGCAGCTTAGATGGCTTGACGGGGGGGAAGGTGGATACGCAGTATTTT
CDR3: CASSLDGLTGGKVDTQYF

size: many
D: NA
J: TRBJ2-1
length: 12
V: TRBV9
DNA: TGTGCCAGCAGCGTAGTTGTCGGTGAGCAGTTCTTC
CDR3: CASSVVVGEQFF

size: many
D: NA
J: TRBJ2-3
length: 14
V: TRBV29-1
DNA: TGCAGCGTTGCACGGGGCTTGGGCACAGATACGCAGTATTTT
CDR3: CSVARGLGTDTQYF

size: many
D: NA
J: TRBJ1-2
length: 14
V: TRBV6-5
DNA: TGTGCCAGTCGAGTACCTACAGGGAACTATGGCTACACCTTC
CDR3: CASRVPTGNYGYTF

size: many
D: TRBD1
J: TRBJ2-1
length: 14
V: TRBV5-6
DNA: TGTGCCAGCAGCCCGTTAGGGACAGGGCACACCCAGTTCTTC
CDR3: CASSPLGTGHTQFF